Below, 29 T cell receptor beta chains from the same sample are listed, as sequenced in a study of radiation and T cells in renal cell carcinoma. The sample's time point: baseline pretreatment blood. Noted treatment: 15 Gy SBRT to primary tumor, nephrectomy 4 weeks later. The data were produced by immunoSEQ multiplex PCR, yet TCRdb's version contains in-frame clones alone and is incomplete. The repertoire has about 140,000 clones, 70% to 90% of them found once; the top ten carry roughly 25%. This material consisted of blood, taken from a patient whose treatment included radiotherapy and nephrectomy. Source of these receptors: a woman between 50 and 59 years old with renal cell carcinoma.

V gene TRBV6-5 combines with J gene TRBJ2-7; 7 positions agree with TRBD1. The germline gives CDR1 MNHEY, CDR2 SVGAGI. V lost 11 bases, J lost 2 bases, and 12 bases stayed unmatched. The CDR3 has 14 residues. CDR3 loop: CAVSRGLSPYEQYF. In DNA, the CDR3 is TGTGCCGTTTCCAGGGGGTTAAGCCCCTACGAGCAGTACTTC.

The chain is built from TRBV9 and TRBJ2-3; perhaps TRBD1 as D (5 bases). The CDR3 extends over 16 amino acids. Germline CDR1 and CDR2: SGDLS and YYNGEE. The ends were cut back, 6 bases at V and 5 bases at J, with 22 bases in the middle. The CDR3 loop reads CASTPINLGARDTQYF. As DNA, the CDR3 is TGTGCCAGCACACCCATTAATTTAGGGGCGAGAGATACGCAGTATTTT. The entire variable domain, with the rest obtained from reference TRBV9 and TRBJ2-3, is as follows: DSGVTQTPKHLITATGQRVTLRCSPRSGDLSVYWYQQSLDQGLQFLIQYYNGEERAKGNILERFSAQQFPDLHSELNLSSLELGDSALYFCASTPINLGARDTQYFGPGTRLTVL.

The CDR3 DNA sequence: TGCAGCGTTGACCCTAACTATGGCTACACCTTC. This translates into CSVDPNYGYTF. The genes are TRBV29-1 and TRBJ1-2; no firm D call. CDR1 and CDR2 from the germline V gene are SQVTM and ANQGSEA. The CDR3 consists of 11 residues. The V gene lost 3 bases and the J gene lost 0 bases, with 2 bases spanning the gap.

This clone has just one count. The chain recombines TRBV19 with TRBJ2-3, with unresolved D. CDR1 and CDR2 (germline): LNHDA, SQIVND (reference sequence). CDR3 length equals 13 residues. With 4 bases removed from V and 6 bases from J, the gap between germline ends came to 11 bases. The CDR3 reads CASSNIREDTQYF. CDR3 bases: TGTGCCAGTAGTAATATCAGAGAGGATACGCAGTATTTT.

This chain connects TRBV30 to TRBJ2-1; 15 bases align to TRBD2. V lost 2 bases and J lost 8; bases outside the gene matches: 7. This CDR3 is 16 amino acids long. The germline V gene has CDR1 GTSNPN and CDR2 SVGIG (reference sequence). CDR3 DNA sequence: TGTGCCTGGAGTCCTGGACTAGCGGGGGGGTACGATGAGCAGTTCTTC. Encoded protein: CAWSPGLAGGYDEQFF.

The gene calls are TRBV7-8 and TRBJ2-7; TRBD1 agrees at 7 bases. The CDR3 has 13 residues. Germline CDR1 is SGHVS and CDR2 is FQNEAQ. V gave up 5 bases and J gave up 5 bases; unmatched junction bases: 6. CDR3 sequence reads: CASSRATGNEQYF. CDR3 in DNA: TGTGCCAGCAGCCGAGCGACAGGGAACGAGCAGTACTTC.

The chain employs TRBV9 and TRBJ2-2, with D uncertain. The ends were cut back, 2 bases at V and 6 bases at J, with 14 bases in the middle. From germline, CDR1 is SGDLS and CDR2 YYNGEE. This CDR3 spans 15 amino acids. CDR3 bases: TGTGCCAGCAGCGTGCACTCCAGGACCGCCGGGGAGCTGTTTTTT. Residues: CASSVHSRTAGELFF.

The chain joins TRBV6-5 to TRBJ2-7, with 12 bases lining up with TRBD2. The CDR3 extends over 14 amino acids. Trimming took 6 bases from V and 4 from J; bases not matched to a gene: 4. CDR1 is MNHEY, CDR2 SVGAGI, per germline. The CDR3 spells CASSGLAGPYEQYF. In DNA form, the CDR3 reads TGTGCCAGCAGCGGACTAGCGGGACCGTACGAGCAGTACTTC.

The gene calls are TRBV6-5 and TRBJ1-1, with a tentative D call TRBD1 (5 bases). V lost 6 bases and J lost 5, with 13 bases in between. Germline V lookup: CDR1 MNHEY, CDR2 SVGAGI. This CDR3 is 13 amino acids long. The chain's CDR3 is CASSTPGRTEAFF. CDR3 coding DNA: TGTGCCAGCAGCACTCCGGGACGGACTGAAGCTTTCTTT.

About this clone: The sample carries other DNA sequences with the same CDR3. The gene calls are TRBV5-1 and TRBJ2-5; no clear D. Germline-derived CDR1 and CDR2 are SGHRS and YFSETQ. Trimming cost V 0 bases and J 2 bases, with 5 bases left between them. CDR3 size: 13 residues. In DNA form, the CDR3 reads TGCGCCAGCAGCTTGGGTGGACAAGAGACCCAGTACTTC. Translation gives CASSLGGQETQYF.

As for this clone: The sample carries other DNA sequences with the same CDR3. V is TRBV7-9 and J is TRBJ2-7; D tentatively reads TRBD1 or TRBD2 (6 bases each). The V end was cut by 0 bases, the J end by 4 bases, with 10 bases between. The CDR3 is made up of 14 amino acids. In germline, CDR1 is SEHNR, CDR2 FQNEAQ (reference sequence). CDR3 loop: CASSLAGGGYEQYF. The CDR3 DNA reads TGTGCCAGCAGCTTAGCGGGGGGCGGATACGAGCAGTACTTC.

The CDR3 bases are TGTGCCAGCAGTTCTACCCCAGGGGGGGATGGCTACACCTTC. The encoded protein is CASSSTPGGDGYTF. This chain joins TRBV6-6 and TRBJ1-2; TRBD1 matches 7 bases. CDR3 length equals 14 residues. Germline V gene sequence: CDR1 MNHNY, CDR2 SVGAGI (reference sequence). V trimming: 4 bases; J trimming: 6 bases; junction bases outside the gene matches: 8.

V usage is TRBV9 and J usage is TRBJ2-3; no clear D. The ends were cut back, 0 bases at V and 4 bases at J, with 9 bases in the middle. The CDR3 has 14 residues. Germline values: CDR1 SGDLS, CDR2 YYNGEE. The CDR3 DNA reads TGTGCCAGCAGCGTAGATCCCGGGTCAGATACGCAGTATTTT. Encoded protein: CASSVDPGSDTQYF.

The chain employs TRBV2 and TRBJ2-5; D tentatively fits TRBD1 or TRBD2 (5 bases each). The CDR3 runs to 13 residues. The germline V and J ends were trimmed by 7 bases and 1 base, with 10 bases remaining between them. Per the germline V gene, CDR1 is SNHLY and CDR2 is FYNNEI. The CDR3 nucleotides read TGTGCCAGCATGAGGGGCCCCCAAGAGACCCAGTACTTC. Translating it yields CASMRGPQETQYF.

The chain links TRBV6-6 to TRBJ2-7; TRBD1 might be the D (6 bases). The CDR3 has 16 amino acids. V lost 0 bases, J lost 3 bases, and 15 bases lay in between. Germline V gene lookup returns CDR1 MNHNY and CDR2 SVGAGI (reference sequence). As DNA, the CDR3 is TGTGCCAGCAGTTACTCTCGTGGGGGCGCAAACTACGAGCAGTACTTC. Residues: CASSYSRGGANYEQYF.

The chain uses TRBV7-2 and TRBJ2-1; D gene ambiguous. Looked up from germline, CDR1 is SGHTA and CDR2 is FQGNSA. The CDR3 covers 13 residues. The V end lost 7 bases, the J end lost 4 bases, and 11 bases lay between the germline ends. The CDR3 sequence is CASTVLPYNEQFF. CDR3 sequence (DNA): TGTGCCAGCACCGTGCTTCCGTACAATGAGCAGTTCTTC.

The chain links TRBV9 to TRBJ2-7; the match to TRBD1 covers 10 bases. Germline V gives CDR1 SGDLS, CDR2 YYNGEE. The CDR3 contains 15 residues. V gave up 0 bases and J gave up 2 bases; unmatched junction bases: 2. CDR3 nucleotides: TGTGCCAGCAGCGTAGGTGGGACAGGGGCCTACGAGCAGTACTTC. This codes for CASSVGGTGAYEQYF.

J is TRBJ1-2 and V is TRBV5-6; 8 bases agree with TRBD1. Trimming took 0 bases from V and 7 from J; bases not matched to a gene: 5. Germline loops: CDR1 SGHDT, CDR2 YYEEEE. The CDR3 has 14 residues. The CDR3 DNA reads as TGTGCCAGCAGCTTGGCACAGGGGGTGGGTGGCTACACCTTC. Amino acid sequence: CASSLAQGVGGYTF.

The genes are TRBV5-1 and TRBJ1-5; D not certain. Germline V gene data show CDR1 as SGHRS and CDR2 as YFSETQ. Trimming cost V 0 bases and J 5 bases, with 12 bases left between them. This CDR3 is 15 amino acids long. This CDR3 reads CASSLVGRPDQPQHF. The DNA for the CDR3 is TGCGCCAGCAGCTTGGTCGGCCGGCCGGATCAGCCCCAGCATTTT.

There are a few counts of this clone. The chain carries TRBV6-6 and TRBJ2-6; possible D gene TRBD1, 6 bases. Trimming pared 7 bases from V and 4 bases from J, leaving 14 bases between. CDR3 size: 15 residues. Germline values: CDR1 MNHNY, CDR2 SVGAGI (reference sequence). The chain's CDR3 is CASKRPGAGANVLTF. CDR3 nucleotide sequence: TGTGCCAGCAAAAGGCCAGGGGCGGGGGCCAACGTCCTGACTTTC.

The chain combines TRBV4-3 with TRBJ1-2; D might be TRBD1 (6 bases). The CDR3 covers 15 residues. V dropped 1 base and J dropped 0 bases, with 9 bases sitting between them. Germline assignment: CDR1 LGHNA and CDR2 YSLEER. The CDR3 sequence: CASSQGQVANYGYTF. CDR3 coding DNA: TGCGCCAGCAGCCAAGGACAGGTAGCTAACTATGGCTACACCTTC.

V gene TRBV30 combines with J gene TRBJ1-1; D not certain. Per germline, CDR1 GTSNPN and CDR2 SVGIG (reference sequence). The CDR3 is made up of 13 amino acids. V lost 3 bases and J 8 bases, leaving 16 bases between the germline ends. The CDR3 loop reads CAWSHPPGMEAFF. The CDR3 DNA reads as TGTGCCTGGAGCCACCCCCCGGGAATGGAAGCTTTCTTT.

The CDR3 protein is CASSFVRLNTEAFF. The CDR3 region has the DNA TGTGCCAGCAGTTTCGTAAGGCTGAACACTGAAGCTTTCTTT. The rearrangement joins TRBV28 to TRBJ1-1; the D is unclear. This CDR3 comprises 14 residues. Between the trimmed V and J ends, which lost 3 bases and 0 bases, there was a span of 8 bases. Germline V gives CDR1 MDHEN, CDR2 SYDVKM.

This chain uses TRBV29-1 with TRBJ1-1, with TRBD1 matching 8 bases. The CDR3 is 14 residues long. The germline CDR1 and CDR2 sequences are SQVTM and ANQGSEA. With V trimmed by 7 bases and J by 1 base, 8 bases remained unmatched. This CDR3 reads CSGAFTGGNTEAFF. The CDR3 nucleotides read TGCAGCGGGGCTTTTACAGGGGGGAACACTGAAGCTTTCTTT.

The chain employs TRBV6-6 and TRBJ1-5, with 8 bases fitting TRBD1. Germline V gives CDR1 MNHNY, CDR2 SVGAGI (reference sequence). Losses at the gene ends were 8 bases for V and 4 bases for J; bases not matched to a gene: 7. The CDR3 has 14 residues. This CDR3 reads CASWLTGVNQPQHF. The DNA of the CDR3 is TGTGCCAGCTGGTTGACAGGGGTTAATCAGCCCCAGCATTTT.

The rearrangement joins TRBV28 to TRBJ1-1; 7 bases line up with TRBD1. The CDR3 has 16 amino acids. Germline V gene sequence: CDR1 MDHEN, CDR2 SYDVKM. Unmatched junction bases numbered 9, after V lost 4 bases and J lost 1 base. DNA of the CDR3: TGTGCCAGCAGTTCTGGGGGGACAGCTGAGAACACTGAAGCTTTCTTT. Its protein product is CASSSGGTAENTEAFF.

This clone has just a few counts. V usage is TRBV6-1 and J usage is TRBJ1-2; 7 nucleotides line up with TRBD1. The CDR3 sequence is 12 residues long. The J segment lost 8 bases and the V segment lost 3 bases, leaving 3 bases of the junction unmatched. Germline V gene data show CDR1 as MNHNS and CDR2 as SASEGT. CDR3 nucleotide sequence: TGTGCCAGCAGTGAGTACAGGGGCGGCTACACCTTC. Protein product: CASSEYRGGYTF.

This chain uses TRBV18 with TRBJ2-1, with 11 bases fitting TRBD2. The CDR3 is made up of 16 amino acids. Germline-derived CDR1 and CDR2 are KGHSH and LQKENI. The J segment lost 7 bases and the V segment lost 0 bases, leaving 5 bases of the junction unmatched. The CDR3 loop is CASSPPTSGGGNEQFF. The CDR3 nucleotides are TGTGCCAGCTCACCACCCACTAGCGGGGGCGGAAATGAGCAGTTCTTC. The variable domain in full, completed from reference TRBV18 and TRBJ2-1, reads NAGVMQNPRHLVRRRGQEARLRCSPMKGHSHVYWYRQLPEEGLKFMVYLQKENIIDESGMPKERFSAEFPKEGPSILRIQQVVRGDSAAYFCASSPPTSGGGNEQFFGPGTRLTVL.

The V and J genes are TRBV6-5 and TRBJ2-3, with D possibly TRBD2 on 6 matching bases. This CDR3 comprises 14 residues. V gave up 6 bases and J gave up 3 bases, with 13 bases separating them. The germline V gene encodes CDR1 MNHEY and CDR2 SVGAGI. CDR3 sequence (DNA): TGTGCCAGCAGACGGGACTGGACAACAGATACGCAGTATTTT. It is translated as CASRRDWTTDTQYF.